This entry lists 9 T cell receptor beta chains sequenced from one sample in a study of blood T cell repertoires in COVID-19. TCRdb's copy holds only in-frame clones and misses some; the assay was immunoSEQ multiplex PCR. The table includes over 250,000 clones, about 83% detected once. The sequenced sample was peripheral blood. The source is a woman aged 45-65 years who had recovered from COVID-19.

The rearrangement joins TRBV19 to TRBJ2-2, with unresolved D. The germline CDR1 and CDR2 sequences are LNHDA and SQIVND (reference sequence). V was clipped by 1 base and J by 0 bases, with 3 bases between them. This CDR3 spans 14 amino acids. The CDR3 DNA follows: TGTGCCAGTAGTATAGCTCCGAACACCGGGGAGCTGTTTTTT. This sequence encodes CASSIAPNTGELFF.

The chain links TRBV3-1 (or the pseudogene TRBV3-2) to TRBJ1-4; 7 nucleotides line up with TRBD1. Trimming took 3 bases from V and 11 from J; bases not matched to a gene: 3. The CDR3 length is 12 residues. The V gene's germline CDR1 is LGHDT and CDR2 YNNKEL (reference sequence). DNA for the CDR3: TGTGCCAGCAGCCAGGGACAGAGGAAACTGTTTTTT. It specifies CASSQGQRKLFF.

This clone was recorded many times. The chain joins TRBV4-1 to TRBJ2-7; 8 bases are a match to TRBD1. The V gene's germline CDR1 is MGHRA and CDR2 YSYEKL. CDR3 length: 16 residues. V dropped 4 bases and J dropped 5; count of bases not matched to a gene: 13. This chain's CDR3 is CASSPWASRGQNEQYF. CDR3 in DNA: TGCGCCAGCAGCCCTTGGGCGTCCAGGGGGCAGAACGAGCAGTACTTC.

This sequence joins TRBV2 and TRBJ1-5, with 8 nucleotides matching TRBD1. Germline CDR1 reads SNHLY; CDR2 reads FYNNEI. J gave up 1 base and V 6 bases, and 17 bases lay outside the gene matches. This CDR3 has 19 residues. The CDR3 is CASSHPFGQGLLSNQPQHF. The CDR3 coding sequence is TGTGCCAGCAGCCATCCTTTTGGACAGGGCTTACTGAGCAATCAGCCCCAGCATTTT.

The J gene is TRBJ1-2, the V gene TRBV7-9, with a weak D call TRBD1 (5 bases). Germline assignment: CDR1 SEHNR and CDR2 FQNEAQ (reference sequence). CDR3 length equals 14 residues. V dropped 5 bases and J dropped 8 bases, with 18 bases sitting between them. CDR3 bases: TGTGCCAGCAGCGCAACCACAGGATCGGAGGGCTACACCTTC. Translation gives CASSATTGSEGYTF.

The genes are TRBV5-5 and TRBJ2-1; D is perhaps TRBD1 (5 bases). The V end lost 0 bases, the J end lost 0 bases, and 7 bases lay between the germline ends. This CDR3 spans 15 amino acids. Looked up from germline, CDR1 is SGHKS and CDR2 is YYEKEE (reference sequence). The CDR3 DNA reads as TGTGCCAGCAGCTTGGACCAGGGCTCCTACAATGAGCAGTTCTTC. Protein product: CASSLDQGSYNEQFF.

This chain uses TRBV7-2 with TRBJ1-2, with 9 nucleotides matching TRBD1. Germline-derived CDR1 and CDR2 are SGHTA and FQGNSA. Trimming at V came to 2 bases and at J to 3 bases, leaving 1 base not matched to a gene. This CDR3 region has 14 residues. The CDR3 DNA reads TGTGCCAGCAGCTTAACAGGGGGCGACTATGGCTACACCTTC. It is translated as CASSLTGGDYGYTF.

The DNA of the CDR3 is TGTGCCAGCACCGCAGGCGAATGGTACTTC. This codes for CASTAGEWYF. The chain is built from TRBV11-2 and TRBJ2-7, with D hard to call. V gave up 7 bases and J gave up 12 bases, with 13 bases separating them. CDR1 and CDR2 (germline): SGHAT, FQNNGV. CDR3 length equals 10 residues.

This chain joins TRBV19 and TRBJ2-4; D is unclear. CDR1 is LNHDA and CDR2 is SQIVND in the germline V gene (reference sequence). V was trimmed by 6 bases and J by 6 bases, leaving 18 bases between them. The CDR3 contains 15 residues. In DNA form, the CDR3 reads TGTGCCAGTAGCGCCGGGTCCCTACTGGGAAACATTCAGTACTTC. The encoded protein is CASSAGSLLGNIQYF.